This TCR beta chain stems from a study of shared clonotypes between healthy human individuals. Study at large: Researchers assigned three CD4 naive, three CD4 memory, two CD8 naive and one CD8 memory plate to each donor. General study points: Generation probabilities were higher for clonotypes shared across all four sorted-subset donors than for unshared ones.

As for this clone: The antigen remains unidentified.

The CDR3 is made up of 14 amino acids. The V end lost 3 bases, the J end lost 2 bases, and 10 bases lay between the germline ends. Germline CDR1 is WNHNN and CDR2 is SYGVQD (reference sequence). Sequenced by immunoSEQ multiplex PCR; TCRdb stores in-frame clones only, minus some. The sample holds 2.5 million or so clones, around 90% seen once. The clonotype comes from a man aged 18 to 29 in good health. V and J are TRBV10-1 and TRBJ1-1; D is unresolved. Sample: naive CD4+ T cells sorted from blood. Documented subset: CD45RA+ positively selected. CDR3 in DNA: TGCGCCAGCAGTGAAGGTACCCGAAACACTGAAGCTTTCTTT. Translation gives CASSEGTRNTEAFF.